The source of this T cell receptor beta chain is a study of CD8 T cells in Susac syndrome. The RNA, about 0.45 to 1 ug, was put through reverse transcription using random hexamers. TCRdb reanalysed the immunoSEQ multiplex PCR reads using MiXCR and keeps one entry per CDR3 protein. The sample carries about 180,000 distinct CDR3 sequences, 94% recorded once. The V gene end was trimmed by 3 bases and the J gene end by 2 bases; junction bases not matched to a gene: 3. CDR1 is LGHDT and CDR2 is YNNKEL in the germline V gene (reference sequence). The CDR3 runs to 15 residues. FACS enriched CD8+ TEMRA cells, while bulk CD8+ and CD4+ were negatively isolated.

This TCR came from a human donor with Susac syndrome. J is TRBJ1-5 and V is TRBV3-1, with 8 nucleotides matching TRBD1. The sample comprised CD4+ T cells from PBMCs. The CDR3 reads CASSQSDRGNQPQHF. For the CDR3, the DNA is TGTGCCAGCAGCCAGTCGGACAGGGGCAATCAGCCCCAGCATTTT.